This T cell receptor beta chain was found in a study of blood T cell repertoires in COVID-19 (dated by TCRdb to the early 2020s). General notes on the study: Collaborator samples came from the United States, Italy and Spain and covered acute and convalescent phases of COVID-19. The samples were drawn from the first 160 participants of the ongoing ImmuneRACE study and from more than 1,000 subjects provided by 6 global collaborators. HLA class I and class II types, where available, came from metadata supplied by the sample provider rather than from assay-based typing. Sample metadata almost always included a de-identified subject ID, COVID-19 status, age in years and sex. Deeply sampled blood TCRbeta repertoires from subjects exposed to, actively infected with, or recovered from COVID-19 were included in the dataset. The prospective study material was composed of cDNA or gDNA derived from T cells, B-cell-depleted T cells, or PBMCs. A freely available public database, intended as a resource for researchers studying the immune response to SARS-CoV-2, is where the repertoires were released. What the work shows at the level of the full study, not this receptor alone: The amount of clinical and demographic metadata varied by source and participant and was provided uncurated.

Collaborating institutions collected whole blood in K2EDTA tubes following their own protocols. For TCRbeta analysis, collaborator samples were shipped as frozen whole blood, as isolated PBMCs, or as DNA extracted from either sample type. As to this clone: No cognate antigen has been identified for it. No much larger clone exists at a distance of one base, and base qualities are not known.

From the cysteine through the phenylalanine, the CDR3 covers 16 amino acids. The retained sequence is limited to the CDR3, 48 bases, with the frame set at the first base. The germline V and J ends show losses of 6 bases and 4 bases respectively, and no gene match explains 10 bases of the junction. Looking up the germline V gene (reference sequence) yields CDR1 LGHDT and CDR2 YNNKEL. The immunoSEQ Assay, a bias-controlled multiplex PCR, was used to amplify TCRbeta CDR3 regions from genomic DNA. The authors processed their data as follows. The number of nucleated cells in each sample was estimated from the amplification of reference gene primers within the assay. To quantify the absolute abundance of each unique TCRbeta CDR3 rearrangement, sequence reads were collapsed and filtered. For each sample, productive Simpson clonality was calculated by taking the square root of Simpson's diversity index across productive rearrangements. The source is immuneACCESS, and TCRdb retained only in-frame sequences with V and J called. Part of the clones is not carried over; for the studies checked, unresolved V genes explain less than half of this, and the remainder is unexplained. The V and J calls and clone size come from that table; D and trimming were worked out from the DNA. The sample table shows about 86,000 clones, and roughly 86% are seen once. Roughly 1.2% of the sample goes to the ten largest clones.

The TCR sequence derives from a woman of 80 years or more with acute or convalescent COVID-19. The sequence is built from TRBV3-1 (or the pseudogene TRBV3-2) and TRBJ2-1; a stretch of 9 junction bases matches TRBD1. Sequencing used peripheral blood. The DNA sequence is TGTGCCAGCAGTCTAACCGGGACAGGGAAATACAATGAGCAGTTCTTC. Translated, this is CASSLTGTGKYNEQFF.